This TCR beta chain was captured by sequencing in a study of cytomegalovirus exposure and HLA in healthy donors. Findings and caveats of the study: CMV antigen specificity of a few CMV-associated chains was confirmed in vitro. Accounts indicate the classifier identified cytomegalovirus status with strong specificity and sensitivity.

Worth noting for this clone: The antigen is undetermined.

A multiplex PCR was run with 60 Vbeta primers and 13 Jbeta primers. TCRdb's table, derived via immunoSEQ multiplex PCR, lists solely in-frame clones and lacks some. In the table there are approximately 100,000 clones, around 74% of which are singletons. With 2 bases clipped from V and 7 bases from J, the junction kept 3 bases outside the gene matches. CDR3 length equals 13 residues. The germline gives CDR1 SGHRS, CDR2 YFSETQ. The sequenced material came from PBMCs. This receptor was taken from a male donor in good health and CMV-seropositive. The chain recombines TRBV5-1 with TRBJ1-2; 9 bases agree with TRBD1. The CDR3 nucleotides read TGCGCCAGCAGCTTTGACAGGGGGAGTGGCTACACCTTC. Translation: CASSFDRGSGYTF.